The rows below give T cell receptor beta chains drawn from one sample of a study of T cells in Graves' hyperthyroidism and ophthalmopathy. TCRdb used MiXCR to reprocess the multiplex PCR reads, holding one entry per CDR3 protein. This table has around 800,000 distinct CDR3 sequences, around 38% appearing once. The specimen sequenced was blood. These receptors came from a man aged 18 to 30 with Graves' hyperthyroidism. Each CDR3 is given with its conserved first and last residue. D genes are given only for firm matches. Clone size, where shown, is once, few, many, or a class for clones that have expanded.

V gene	clone size	J gene	D gene	CDR3 protein
TRBV14	NA	TRBJ2-7	NA	CASSQDEHEQYF
TRBV20-1	NA	TRBJ2-2	TRBD1	CSARGDRWAGELFF
TRBV2	many	TRBJ1-5	NA	CASSDRPGNQPQHF
TRBV20-1	many	TRBJ2-7	NA	CSASHSYEQYF
TRBV15	NA	TRBJ1-1	NA	CATSGSNGRKAFF
TRBV7-9	NA	TRBJ2-7	TRBD2	CASSLTSGRFEQYF
TRBV15	many	TRBJ1-1	TRBD1	CATTGTGGQNTEAFF
TRBV7-9	NA	TRBJ2-5	NA	CASSQDWAAGQETQYF
TRBV7-6	NA	TRBJ2-6	NA	CASSLNSWTEAF
TRBV10-3	NA	TRBJ1-5	TRBD1	CATGTGEASNQPQHF
TRBV19	many	TRBJ1-6	NA	CASSMTEYNSPLHF
TRBV12-3/TRBV12-4	NA	TRBJ2-7	NA	CASSWIGVKGDEQYF